This is a list of T cell receptor beta chains from one sample in a study of CD8 T cells in ankylosing spondylitis. TCRdb processed the 5' RACE reads anew with MiXCR; each CDR3 protein has one entry. The sample lists some 39,000 distinct CDR3 sequences, approximately 11% occurring once. Input material: synovial fluid, either unsorted or a sorted T cell fraction (not recorded which). All receptors come from a male donor with ankylosing spondylitis. CDR3s include the opening cysteine and the closing phenylalanine or tryptophan. The order of the fields is D gene, J gene, CDR3 length, V gene, clone size, CDR3 protein, CDR3 DNA. A D gene is named only where the DNA matches it firmly. Clone sizes are given selectively: once, few, many, or a class where the clone is expanded.

D: -; J: TRBJ2-7; length: 13; V: TRBV7-2; size: few; CDR3: CASSLSDWGQGIF; DNA: -
D: -; J: TRBJ2-7; length: 20; V: TRBV6-4; size: few; CDR3: CASSDRVREGRKKESYEQYF; DNA: TGTGCCAGCAGTGATCGAGTACGAGAGGGAAGAAAAAAGGAGTCCTACGAGCAGTACTTC
D: -; J: TRBJ1-2; length: 15; V: TRBV5-1; size: many; CDR3: CASSLTGIDRYGYTF; DNA: TGCGCCAGCAGCTTGACCGGGATAGATCGTTATGGCTACACCTTC
D: -; J: TRBJ1-3; length: 14; V: TRBV6-1; size: many; CDR3: CASSPGRWGNTIYF; DNA: TGTGCCAGCTCCCCGGGAAGGTGGGGAAACACCATATATTTT
D: -; J: TRBJ2-5; length: 16; V: TRBV7-9; size: -; CDR3: CASSFGAGDSEETQYF; DNA: TGTGCCAGCAGCTTTGGAGCGGGCGACTCCGAAGAGACCCAGTACTTC
D: -; J: TRBJ2-7; length: 11; V: TRBV2; size: -; CDR3: CASSGDREQYF; DNA: TGTGCCAGCAGTGGAGATCGCGAGCAGTACTTC
D: TRBD1; J: TRBJ1-1; length: 15; V: TRBV6-1; size: many; CDR3: CASSEGIPGQIEAFF; DNA: TGTGCCAGCAGTGAAGGGATACCGGGACAGATTGAAGCTTTCTTT
D: -; J: TRBJ2-1; length: 15; V: TRBV11-3; size: few; CDR3: CASSLGRGSYNEQFF; DNA: TGTGCCAGCAGCTTAGGGAGAGGCTCCTACAATGAGCAGTTCTTC
D: -; J: TRBJ2-1; length: 13; V: TRBV19; size: medium-sized; CDR3: CASSPDLNNEQFF; DNA: TGTGCCAGTAGTCCCGACCTTAACAATGAGCAGTTCTTC
D: -; J: TRBJ2-7; length: 13; V: TRBV5-5; size: many; CDR3: CASSFGTSYEQYF; DNA: TGTGCCAGCAGCTTCGGGACGTCCTACGAGCAGTACTTC
D: TRBD2; J: TRBJ2-7; length: 14; V: TRBV29-1; size: few; CDR3: CSVESGRGGDEQYF; DNA: TGCAGCGTCGAAAGCGGGAGAGGGGGGGACGAGCAGTACTTC
D: TRBD1; J: TRBJ2-2; length: 15; V: TRBV18; size: many; CDR3: CATEPRDSPTGELFF; DNA: TGTGCCACCGAACCCCGGGACAGCCCCACCGGGGAGCTGTTTTTT
D: TRBD2; J: TRBJ2-1; length: 18; V: TRBV5-1; size: many; CDR3: CASSLVAGGGSGYNEQFF; DNA: TGCGCCAGCAGCTTGGTTGCGGGAGGCGGTTCCGGCTACAATGAGCAGTTCTTC
D: -; J: TRBJ2-1; length: 14; V: TRBV5-6; size: -; CDR3: CASRNDISYNEQFF; DNA: TGTGCCAGCAGGAATGACATCAGCTACAATGAGCAGTTCTTC
D: TRBD2; J: TRBJ2-7; length: 14; V: TRBV27; size: many; CDR3: CASSLSTSDYEQYF; DNA: TGTGCCAGCAGTTTATCCACTAGCGACTACGAGCAGTACTTC
D: TRBD1; J: TRBJ2-7; length: 14; V: TRBV28; size: few; CDR3: CASRGDREFYEQYF; DNA: TGTGCCAGCAGGGGGGACAGGGAATTCTACGAGCAGTACTTC
D: TRBD2; J: TRBJ2-6; length: 18; V: TRBV5-1; size: many; CDR3: CASSLLPSGASGANVLTF; DNA: TGCGCCAGCAGCTTGTTACCTAGCGGAGCCTCTGGGGCCAACGTCCTGACTTTC
D: -; J: TRBJ1-1; length: 13; V: TRBV15; size: few; CDR3: CATSRDMFQEAFF; DNA: TGTGCCACCAGCAGAGATATGTTTCAAGAAGCTTTCTTT
D: TRBD2; J: TRBJ2-1; length: 12; V: TRBV20-1; size: many; CDR3: CSARERENEQFF; DNA: TGCAGTGCTAGAGAGCGGGAGAATGAGCAGTTCTTC
D: -; J: TRBJ2-1; length: 12; V: TRBV7-7; size: many; CDR3: CASSPGDNEQFF; DNA: TGTGCCAGCAGCCCGGGCGACAATGAGCAGTTCTTC
D: -; J: TRBJ2-2; length: 14; V: TRBV5-5; size: once; CDR3: CASSLGGTGELFFF; DNA: -
D: TRBD1; J: TRBJ1-5; length: 15; V: TRBV24-1; size: many; CDR3: CATSDGTGGGQPQHF; DNA: TGTGCCACCAGTGACGGGACAGGGGGCGGTCAGCCCCAGCATTTT
D: TRBD1; J: TRBJ2-1; length: 16; V: TRBV28; size: -; CDR3: CASSPLDGQGRNEQFF; DNA: TGTGCCAGCAGTCCCCTCGATGGACAGGGACGCAATGAGCAGTTCTTC
D: -; J: TRBJ1-1; length: 11; V: TRBV28; size: -; CDR3: CASRPNSEAFF; DNA: TGTGCCAGCAGGCCAAATTCTGAAGCTTTCTTT
D: -; J: TRBJ2-7; length: 15; V: TRBV2; size: -; CDR3: CASSEFGTVSYEQYF; DNA: TGTGCCAGCAGTGAATTCGGGACGGTCTCCTACGAGCAGTACTTC
D: -; J: TRBJ1-1; length: 13; V: TRBV7-8; size: -; CDR3: CASSYGWNTEAFF; DNA: TGTGCCAGCAGCTATGGGTGGAACACTGAAGCTTTCTTT
D: -; J: TRBJ1-2; length: 19; V: TRBV6-5; size: few; CDR3: CASSYQALTPLRGTNGYTF; DNA: TGTGCCAGCAGTTATCAAGCCCTAACACCCCTCCGGGGTACGAACGGCTACACCTTC
D: -; J: TRBJ2-5; length: 14; V: TRBV10-3; size: -; CDR3: CAISATEYQETQYF; DNA: TGTGCCATCAGTGCTACAGAGTACCAAGAGACCCAGTACTTC
D: -; J: TRBJ2-7; length: 15; V: TRBV4-1; size: few; CDR3: CASSQAGASSYEQYF; DNA: TGCGCCAGCAGCCAAGCGGGGGCGAGCTCCTACGAGCAGTACTTC
D: TRBD2; J: TRBJ2-5; length: 14; V: TRBV5-6; size: -; CDR3: CASSGGGPQETQYF; DNA: TGTGCCAGCTCGGGGGGGGGACCCCAAGAGACCCAGTACTTC
D: -; J: TRBJ1-3; length: 13; V: TRBV20-1; size: many; CDR3: CSAKTVLGNTIYF; DNA: TGCAGTGCCAAGACTGTACTGGGAAACACCATATATTTT
D: -; J: TRBJ2-7; length: 11; V: TRBV27; size: many; CDR3: CASSSAYEQYF; DNA: TGTGCCAGCAGTTCAGCATACGAGCAGTACTTC
D: -; J: TRBJ2-3; length: 14; V: TRBV11-3; size: -; CDR3: CASSLGGGENTQYF; DNA: TGTGCCAGCAGCTTAGGAGGGGGAGAAAATACGCAGTATTTT
D: -; J: TRBJ2-7; length: 11; V: TRBV27; size: many; CDR3: CASRSGYEQYF; DNA: TGTGCCAGCAGATCAGGGTACGAGCAGTACTTC
D: TRBD1; J: TRBJ1-1; length: 14; V: TRBV6-2/TRBV6-3; size: -; CDR3: CASSRQGLYTEAFF; DNA: TGTGCCAGCAGTCGACAGGGTCTGTACACTGAAGCTTTCTTT
D: TRBD2; J: TRBJ2-7; length: 15; V: TRBV20-1; size: many; CDR3: CSAHSPLAGGLEQYF; DNA: TGCAGTGCTCACTCCCCTTTAGCGGGAGGGCTCGAGCAGTACTTC
D: -; J: TRBJ1-5; length: 14; V: TRBV12-3/TRBV12-4; size: -; CDR3: CASSDYNYNQPQHF; DNA: TGTGCCAGCAGCGACTACAACTACAATCAGCCCCAGCATTTT
D: -; J: TRBJ2-2; length: 17; V: TRBV5-5; size: many; CDR3: CASSLETSRGYTGELFF; DNA: TGTGCCAGCAGCTTGGAGACTTCCCGAGGTTACACCGGGGAGCTGTTTTTT
D: TRBD1; J: TRBJ1-4; length: 14; V: TRBV5-1; size: many; CDR3: CASSLGQGFEKLFF; DNA: TGCGCCAGCAGCTTAGGACAGGGTTTTGAAAAACTGTTTTTT
D: -; J: TRBJ2-1; length: 15; V: TRBV6-2/TRBV6-3; size: few; CDR3: CASSYLRGAGDEQFF; DNA: TGTGCCAGCAGTTATTTGAGGGGGGCCGGCGATGAGCAGTTCTTC
D: -; J: TRBJ1-5; length: 15; V: TRBV5-6; size: many; CDR3: CASSRYRDEYQPQHF; DNA: TGTGCCAGCAGCCGTTACAGGGATGAATATCAGCCCCAGCATTTT
D: -; J: TRBJ2-2; length: 12; V: TRBV29-1; size: many; CDR3: CSADMNTGELFF; DNA: TGCAGCGCCGACATGAACACCGGGGAGCTGTTTTTT
D: -; J: TRBJ2-7; length: 14; V: TRBV11-1; size: many; CDR3: CASSLLGTTSEQYF; DNA: TGTGCCAGCAGCTTACTCGGTACTACCTCCGAGCAGTACTTC
D: -; J: TRBJ2-7; length: 14; V: TRBV20-1; size: few; CDR3: CSARDGGRFYEQYF; DNA: TGCAGTGCTAGAGATGGTGGGAGGTTCTACGAGCAGTACTTC
D: TRBD2; J: TRBJ2-3; length: 14; V: TRBV7-2; size: -; CDR3: CASSEGLGTDTQYF; DNA: TGTGCCAGCAGCGAGGGACTAGGCACAGATACGCAGTATTTT
D: TRBD2; J: TRBJ2-3; length: 16; V: TRBV2; size: -; CDR3: CASSGGLAGAPDTQYF; DNA: TGTGCCAGCAGCGGGGGACTAGCGGGAGCACCAGATACGCAGTATTTT
D: -; J: TRBJ1-1; length: 14; V: TRBV19; size: -; CDR3: CASSIAGGFAEAFF; DNA: TGTGCCAGTAGTATAGCCGGGGGATTCGCTGAAGCTTTCTTT
D: -; J: TRBJ2-7; length: 14; V: TRBV7-9; size: many; CDR3: CASSFGGAAVEQYF; DNA: TGTGCCAGCAGCTTTGGAGGGGCCGCTGTAGAGCAGTACTTC
D: TRBD2; J: TRBJ2-1; length: 14; V: TRBV3-1; size: few; CDR3: CASSQWREGGEQFF; DNA: TGTGCCAGCAGCCAATGGCGGGAGGGGGGTGAGCAGTTCTTC
D: -; J: TRBJ2-5; length: 11; V: TRBV3-1; size: -; CDR3: CASSLQETQYF; DNA: TGTGCCAGCAGCCTCCAAGAGACCCAGTACTTC
D: -; J: TRBJ2-1; length: 10; V: TRBV6-1; size: many; CDR3: CASHFGEQFF; DNA: TGTGCCTCCCATTTTGGCGAGCAGTTCTTC
D: TRBD1; J: TRBJ2-3; length: 15; V: TRBV12-3/TRBV12-4; size: -; CDR3: CASSLDRGDTDTQYF; DNA: TGTGCCAGCAGCCTAGACAGGGGGGACACAGATACGCAGTATTTT
D: TRBD1; J: TRBJ2-5; length: 15; V: TRBV2; size: medium-sized; CDR3: CASSKGASSLVFQYF; DNA: TGTGCCAGCAGTAAGGGGGCTAGCAGTCTCGTTTTCCAGTACTTC